The present T cell receptor beta chain was sequenced within a study of T-cell memory formation after mild COVID-19. TCRdb re-analysed the 5' RACE reads in MiXCR, keeping a single row per CDR3 protein. The sample includes nearly 250,000 distinct CDR3 sequences, 15% of them seen just once. The sequenced sample was PBMCs or a T cell subset sorted from them (not recorded which). The receptor was derived from an adult woman who had mild COVID-19 (a few samples of this study predate the infection). Cell type and time point are not known.

The CDR3 coding sequence is TGCGCCAGCAGCTTGGCGTCGGGGCCGAAGGATCACGCTTTCTTT. Translation: CASSLASGPKDHAFF. The gene calls are TRBV5-1 and TRBJ1-1; maybe TRBD1 (5 bases). CDR3 size: 15 residues. Trimming took off 0 bases at V and 11 bases at J, with 20 bases between the two ends. The germline gives CDR1 SGHRS, CDR2 YFSETQ.